This record covers a single T cell receptor (beta chain). Its specificity is not known. Looked up from germline, CDR1 is SGHRS and CDR2 is YFSETQ. The V and J ends lost 0 bases and 10 bases, in that order; junction bases with no gene match: 1. The length of the CDR3 is 12 residues. Each of the donors was a healthy adult who was HIV-negative and had not had a recent acute infection or vaccination. The data stem from a study of shared clonotypes between healthy human individuals. Whole-study results and caveats: At large depth, rarefaction still showed sorted-subset sequencing to be incomplete.

The assay was immunoSEQ multiplex PCR, and TCRdb's table has in-frame clones only and misses some. The sample shows some 2,500,000 clones, roughly 90% of them seen only once. The source of this sequence is a man between 18 and 29 years old in good health. Some clones in this sample may be carry-over from other donors' samples. The sample consisted of naive CD4+ T cells from PBMCs. Subset defined: CD45RA+ positively selected. The chain combines TRBV5-1 with TRBJ2-4; TRBD1 matches 7 bases. CDR3 protein: CASSLETGIQYF. DNA for the CDR3: TGCGCCAGCAGCTTGGAGACAGGGATTCAGTACTTC. Drawing the rest from reference TRBV5-1 and TRBJ2-4, the complete variable domain is KAGVTQTPRYLIKTRGQQVTLSCSPISGHRSVSWYQQTPGQGLQFLFEYFSETQRNKGNFPGRFSGRQFSNSRSEMNVSTLELGDSALYLCASSLETGIQYFGAGTRLSVL.